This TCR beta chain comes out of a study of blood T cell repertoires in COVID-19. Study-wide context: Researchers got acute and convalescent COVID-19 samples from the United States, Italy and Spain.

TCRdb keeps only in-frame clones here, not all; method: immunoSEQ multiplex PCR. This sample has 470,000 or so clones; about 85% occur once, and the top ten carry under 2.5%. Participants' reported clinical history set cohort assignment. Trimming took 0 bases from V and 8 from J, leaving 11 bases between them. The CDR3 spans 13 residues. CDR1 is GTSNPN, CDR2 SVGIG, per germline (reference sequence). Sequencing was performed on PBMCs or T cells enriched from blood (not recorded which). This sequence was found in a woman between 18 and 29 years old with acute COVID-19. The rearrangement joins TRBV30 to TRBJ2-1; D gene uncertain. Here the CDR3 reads CAWSVPRGYEQFF. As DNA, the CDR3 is TGTGCCTGGAGTGTACCCCGAGGCTATGAGCAGTTCTTC.